One sample yielded the 23 T cell receptor beta chains listed below, sequenced in a study of post-analysis software for immune sequencing data. The study, taken as a whole, reports: TRBV5-6, TRBV5-1 and TRBV20-1 belonged to a set of roughly 5 TRBV segments that were more frequent in patients than controls.

Their target antigens are unknown. Libraries were made from TCR beta cDNA, and they carried unique molecular identifiers. TCRdb re-derived calls from the PCR reads in MiXCR, one entry per CDR3 protein. This sample has roughly 540,000 distinct CDR3 sequences, with around 34% found just once. Sequencing used blood. All receptors derive from a girl aged 2-17 years with multiple sclerosis.

The CDR3 region has the DNA TGTGCCAGCAGCACGGTCGGGGAGCTGTTTTTT. Its protein product is CASSTVGELFF. This chain links TRBV3-1 with TRBJ2-2; D not certain. V lost 5 bases to trimming and J lost 7 bases, with 5 bases between them. The CDR3 spans 11 residues. Germline CDR1 is LGHDT and CDR2 is YNNKEL (reference sequence).

This clonotype occurred a few times. For the CDR3, the DNA is TGTGCCAGCAGTACCGGGACAGGAGCCTATGGCTACACCTTC. The encoded protein is CASSTGTGAYGYTF. The V gene is TRBV12-3 or TRBV12-4, the J gene TRBJ1-2; TRBD1 agrees at 8 bases. The V gene end was trimmed by 5 bases and the J gene end by 4 bases; junction bases not matched to a gene: 6. This CDR3 is built from 14 residues.

This clonotype turned up a few times. This rearrangement joins TRBV7-9 to TRBJ2-1; D remains unclear. This CDR3 spans 11 amino acids. Trimming pared 2 bases from V and 9 bases from J, leaving 5 bases between. Germline CDR1 and CDR2: SEHNR and FQNEAQ (reference sequence). Here the CDR3 reads CASSLYGEQFF. The DNA for the CDR3 is TGTGCCAGCAGCTTATACGGTGAGCAGTTCTTC. Looking up the rest from reference TRBV7-9 and TRBJ2-1 gives the full variable domain: DTGVSQNPRHKITKRGQNVTFRCDPISEHNRLYWYRQTLGQGPEFLTYFQNEAQLEKSRLLSDRFSAERPKGSFSTLEIQRTEQGDSAMYLCASSLYGEQFFGPGTRLTVL.

This clonotype was counted only a few times. The rearrangement links TRBV20-1 to TRBJ2-5, with D possibly being TRBD1 (8 bases). V dropped 5 bases and J dropped 4 bases, with 20 bases sitting between them. This CDR3 comprises 15 residues. From germline, CDR1 is DFQATT and CDR2 SNEGSKA (reference sequence). The chain's CDR3 is CSAVRTGRGTETQYF. CDR3 DNA sequence: TGCAGTGCTGTAAGGACAGGGAGGGGGACAGAGACCCAGTACTTC.

This chain uses TRBV5-1 with TRBJ2-7; TRBD1 is a possible D gene (6 bases). The germline V gene encodes CDR1 SGHRS and CDR2 YFSETQ. Trimming removed 5 bases at V and 5 bases at J, with 14 bases between. The CDR3 runs 13 residues. CDR3 protein: CASRIQGSHEQYF. In DNA form, the CDR3 reads TGCGCCAGCAGGATACAGGGATCCCACGAGCAGTACTTC.

The chain employs TRBV27 and TRBJ2-5; possibly TRBD1 or TRBD2 for D (5 bases each). The CDR3 runs 16 residues. Germline CDR1 and CDR2: MNHEY and SMNVEV (reference sequence). With 6 bases removed from V and 11 bases from J, the gap between germline ends came to 28 bases. The CDR3: CASRVEGRSSYNEQYF. The CDR3 region has the DNA TGTGCCAGCAGGGTCGAGGGGCGCAGCTCCTACAATGAGCAGTACTTC.

This chain joins TRBV7-9 and TRBJ2-1; 7 bases are a match to TRBD2. The germline CDR1 and CDR2 sequences are SEHNR and FQNEAQ (reference sequence). Germline trimming cut 2 bases from V and 5 bases from J; bases unmatched to any gene: 6. This CDR3 is built from 15 residues. The CDR3 here is CASSLNPAGHNEQFF. CDR3 coding DNA: TGTGCCAGCAGCTTAAATCCAGCGGGGCACAATGAGCAGTTCTTC.

The chain carries TRBV29-1 and TRBJ1-2; TRBD1 matches at 7 bases. The CDR3 length is 13 residues. Germline V gene lookup returns CDR1 SQVTM and CDR2 ANQGSEA. V shed 7 bases, J shed 2 bases, and the junction held 7 bases outside the gene matches. CDR3 nucleotide sequence: TGCAGCGCCGGGACAGCGAAGAACTATGGCTACACCTTC. Protein sequence: CSAGTAKNYGYTF.

The chain combines TRBV6-5 with TRBJ1-1, with a weak D call TRBD1 (6 bases). Between the trimmed V and J ends, which lost 0 bases and 3 bases, there was a span of 17 bases. The V gene's germline CDR1 is MNHEY and CDR2 SVGAGI. The CDR3 covers 17 residues. The CDR3 sequence is CASSYSKGLSGDTEAFF. CDR3 nucleotides: TGTGCCAGCAGTTACTCAAAAGGGCTGTCAGGGGACACTGAAGCTTTCTTT.

The chain couples TRBV20-1 to TRBJ2-2; D is unresolved. V lost 7 bases to trimming and J lost 3 bases, with 12 bases between them. The CDR3 has 13 residues. Germline lookup yields CDR1 DFQATT and CDR2 SNEGSKA (reference sequence). In DNA form, the CDR3 reads TGCAGTGGAAAGGAGAGCGACACCGGGGAGCTGTTTTTT. This sequence encodes CSGKESDTGELFF.

The chain carries TRBV3-1 and TRBJ2-7; TRBD1 is a possible D gene (5 bases). CDR1 and CDR2 from the germline V gene are LGHDT and YNNKEL (reference sequence). CDR3 size: 15 residues. The ends were cut back, 2 bases at V and 1 base at J, with 12 bases in the middle. CDR3 DNA: TGTGCCAGCAGCCAACTACAGGATCCATCCTACGAGCAGTACTTC. Protein: CASSQLQDPSYEQYF.

About this clonotype: One end of the junction does not line up with germline, which may come from a read error. The chain joins TRBV29-1 to TRBJ2-1; perhaps D is TRBD1 or TRBD2 (6 bases each). The CDR3 consists of 18 residues. Germline V lookup: CDR1 SQVTM, CDR2 ANQGSEA. CDR3 coding DNA: TGCAGCGCTGAAGTAGGAGGGGGAAGTAGAACCTCCTACAATGAGCAGTTCTTC. This translates into CSAEVGGGSRTSYNEQFF.

This rearrangement joins TRBV5-6 to TRBJ2-5, with no clear D. The CDR3 loop spans 12 amino acids. Germline loops: CDR1 SGHDT, CDR2 YYEEEE. The germline V and J ends were trimmed by 4 bases and 5 bases, with 9 bases remaining between them. The CDR3 region has the DNA TGTGCCAGCAGCGGGCCGAGGGAGACCCAGTACTTC. Encoded protein: CASSGPRETQYF.

As for this clonotype: Mismatch with germline at one junction end may stem from a read error. The rearrangement joins TRBV2 to TRBJ1-4; D might be TRBD1 (5 bases). This CDR3 region has 14 residues. In germline, CDR1 is SNHLY, CDR2 FYNNEI. CDR3 in amino acids: CASSGDGKGEKLVF. CDR3 in DNA: TGTGCCAGCAGTGGGGACGGGAAGGGTGAAAAACTGGTTTTT.

The table lists this clonotype with a few counts. The rearrangement joins TRBV25-1 to TRBJ2-5, with 7 bases fitting TRBD1. The germline V gene has CDR1 MGHDK and CDR2 SYGVNS. Germline trimming cut 4 bases from V and 7 bases from J; bases unmatched to any gene: 6. The CDR3 runs to 13 residues. Here the CDR3 reads CASSVGGSGTQYF. The CDR3 DNA is TGTGCCAGCAGTGTAGGGGGCTCTGGGACCCAGTACTTC.

V usage is TRBV20-1 and J usage is TRBJ2-5; no clear D gene. The CDR3 length is 12 residues. V lost 3 bases and J 5 bases, leaving 10 bases between the germline ends. The germline gives CDR1 DFQATT, CDR2 SNEGSKA (reference sequence). The CDR3 reads CSASKGEETQYF. As DNA, the CDR3 is TGCAGTGCTAGTAAAGGAGAGGAGACCCAGTACTTC.

A few counts support this clonotype. The CDR3: CSAGGGGSTDTQYF. The CDR3 region has the DNA TGCAGTGCTGGTGGCGGGGGGAGCACAGATACGCAGTATTTT. V usage is TRBV20-1 and J usage is TRBJ2-3; TRBD2 matches at 8 bases. Germline loops: CDR1 DFQATT, CDR2 SNEGSKA (reference sequence). V lost 5 bases and J lost 0; bases outside the gene matches: 4. The CDR3 extends over 14 amino acids.

The chain couples TRBV20-1 to TRBJ1-6, with a possible D match to TRBD1 (5 bases). The germline V gene has CDR1 DFQATT and CDR2 SNEGSKA (reference sequence). Trimming took off 0 bases at V and 7 bases at J, with 16 bases between the two ends. The CDR3 totals 16 residues. This CDR3 reads CSARDGGTPLNSPLHF. Here the CDR3 DNA reads TGCAGTGCTAGAGATGGGGGGACCCCTCTCAATTCACCCCTCCACTTT.

This sequence joins TRBV6-1 and TRBJ2-1; D not certain. Looked up from germline, CDR1 is MNHNS and CDR2 is SASEGT. The CDR3 has 15 residues. V was pared by 5 bases and J by 6 bases, with 17 bases between. The CDR3 nucleotides are TGTGCCAGCAGTATTGAGTTGTTAGTAGGCAATGAGCAGTTCTTC. It specifies CASSIELLVGNEQFF.

The rearrangement links TRBV20-1 to TRBJ2-7, with no clear D. The CDR3 contains 15 residues. V lost 3 bases, J lost 2 bases, and 17 bases lay in between. Germline V lookup: CDR1 DFQATT, CDR2 SNEGSKA (reference sequence). The CDR3: CSASFRPNTPYEQYF. The CDR3, as DNA: TGCAGTGCTAGTTTCAGGCCTAATACACCCTACGAGCAGTACTTC.

This clonotype was counted a few times. This sequence joins TRBV14 and TRBJ2-1; 10 nucleotides agree with TRBD2. Germline CDR1 is SGHDN and CDR2 is FVKESK. The CDR3 totals 18 residues. V shed 6 bases and J 4 bases; nucleotides not matched to a gene: 15. CDR3 amino acids: CASSQKPGLATLYNEQFF. The CDR3 DNA reads as TGTGCCAGCAGTCAAAAACCGGGACTAGCGACCCTTTACAATGAGCAGTTCTTC.

This clonotype was detected only a few times. J is TRBJ1-5 and V is TRBV12-3 or TRBV12-4; D gene unclear. The CDR3 extends over 13 amino acids. V dropped 8 bases and J dropped 5 bases, with 13 bases sitting between them. The CDR3 loop is CASGHPPDQPQHF. The CDR3 nucleotides are TGTGCCAGCGGTCACCCACCCGATCAGCCCCAGCATTTT.

This chain links TRBV6-6 with TRBJ1-6; D remains ambiguous. Trimming removed 6 bases from V and 7 bases from J, with 13 bases in between. The CDR3 covers 14 residues. Germline values: CDR1 MNHNY, CDR2 SVGAGI (reference sequence). This CDR3 reads CASREEGANSPLHF. CDR3 DNA: TGTGCCAGCAGGGAGGAAGGCGCGAATTCACCCCTCCACTTT.